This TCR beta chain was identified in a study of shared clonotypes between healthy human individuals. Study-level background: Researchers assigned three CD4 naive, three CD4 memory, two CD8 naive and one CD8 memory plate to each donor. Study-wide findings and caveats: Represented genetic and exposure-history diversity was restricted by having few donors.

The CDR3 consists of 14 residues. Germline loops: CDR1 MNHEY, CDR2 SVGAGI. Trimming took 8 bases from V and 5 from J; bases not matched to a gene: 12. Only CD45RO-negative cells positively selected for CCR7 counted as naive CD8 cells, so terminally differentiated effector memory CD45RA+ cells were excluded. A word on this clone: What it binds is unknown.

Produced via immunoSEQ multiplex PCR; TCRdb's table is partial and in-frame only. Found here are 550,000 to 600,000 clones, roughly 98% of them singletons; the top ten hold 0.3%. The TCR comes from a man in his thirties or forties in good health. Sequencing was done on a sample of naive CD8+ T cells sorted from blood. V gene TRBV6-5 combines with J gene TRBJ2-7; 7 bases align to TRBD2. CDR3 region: CASSFWGGRNEQYF. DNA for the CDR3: TGTGCCAGCTCTTTTTGGGGAGGGCGGAACGAGCAGTACTTC.